The 24 T cell receptor beta chains given below trace back to one sample, sequenced in a study of graft-versus-host responses after intestinal transplantation. The antigens for these receptors are not known. Data came from immunoSEQ multiplex PCR; TCRdb stores just in-frame clones and leaves some out. The sample lists around 97,000 clones, 85% to 95% occurring once. Specimen: unstimulated CD8+ T cells sorted from spleen or lymph node cells, collected before intestinal transplant. The receptor set was obtained from a human donor who received an intestinal transplant.

The rearrangement uses TRBV7-3 and TRBJ2-2; D unresolved. Germline V CDR1 and CDR2: SGHTA, FQGTGA. This CDR3 is built from 12 residues. V lost 4 bases and J lost 5, with 5 bases in between. CDR3: CASSSITGELFF. DNA for the CDR3: TGTGCCAGCAGCTCGATAACCGGGGAGCTGTTTTTT.

The V call is TRBV9, the J call TRBJ2-2, with TRBD1 matching over 8 bases. Germline V gene data show CDR1 as SGDLS and CDR2 as YYNGEE. The length of the CDR3 is 13 residues. V dropped 4 bases and J dropped 6; count of bases not matched to a gene: 2. The CDR3 here is CASSPQGAGELFF. The DNA of the CDR3 is TGTGCCAGCAGCCCACAGGGGGCCGGGGAGCTGTTTTTT.

V is TRBV12-5 and J is TRBJ2-3; weak D call: TRBD2 (6 bases). CDR1 LGHNT and CDR2 FRNRAP come from the germline V gene. With 1 base removed from V and 10 bases from J, the gap between germline ends came to 6 bases. This CDR3 comprises 11 residues. CDR3 nucleotides: TGTGCTAGTGGTTTGGCGGGAGCGCAGTATTTT. This gives the protein CASGLAGAQYF.

The genes are TRBV28 and TRBJ1-3; D unresolved. Trimming pared 8 bases from V and 0 bases from J, leaving 11 bases between. This CDR3 has 14 residues. In germline, CDR1 is MDHEN, CDR2 SYDVKM. DNA for the CDR3: TGTGCCAGCCAAGGAGGTGGCTCTGGAAACACCATATATTTT. It yields the protein CASQGGGSGNTIYF.

This clone was detected a few times. The gene calls are TRBV4-2 and TRBJ1-3; D may be TRBD1 (5 bases). Germline-derived CDR1 and CDR2 are LGHNA and YNFKEQ. The CDR3 is 16 residues long. V dropped 0 bases and J dropped 2 bases, with 11 bases sitting between them. CDR3 amino acids: CASSQEFAGTGNTIYF. In DNA form, the CDR3 reads TGTGCCAGCAGCCAAGAGTTTGCAGGGACTGGAAACACCATATATTTT.

The V call is TRBV2, the J call TRBJ2-7; tentatively, D is TRBD2 (6 bases). CDR1 is SNHLY and CDR2 is FYNNEI in the germline V gene. The CDR3 consists of 16 residues. Trimming took 2 bases from V and 4 from J, leaving 18 bases between them. The CDR3 bases are TGTGCCAGCAGTGAAAGCCAGGGTGGGGGGATATACGAGCAGTACTTC. Residues: CASSESQGGGIYEQYF.

This clone has only a few counts. This sequence joins TRBV28 and TRBJ1-2, with 8 bases fitting TRBD1. J lost 4 bases, V lost 2 bases, and 3 bases had no gene match. This CDR3 has 14 residues. In germline, CDR1 is MDHEN, CDR2 SYDVKM. This chain's CDR3 is CASSLQGALYGYTF. DNA for the CDR3: TGTGCCAGCAGTTTACAGGGGGCCCTCTATGGCTACACCTTC.

The genes are TRBV30 and TRBJ2-7; 7 positions agree with TRBD1. CDR1 and CDR2 (germline): GTSNPN, SVGIG (reference sequence). This CDR3 has 13 amino acids. V shed 7 bases, J shed 2 bases, and the junction held 8 bases outside the gene matches. CDR3 region: CASTGDGAYEQYF. CDR3 in DNA: TGTGCCTCAACAGGGGACGGGGCCTACGAGCAGTACTTC. Full variable domain (missing parts from reference TRBV30 and TRBJ2-7): SQTIHQWPATLVQPVGSPLSLECTVEGTSNPNLYWYRQAAGRGLQLLFYSVGIGQISSEVPQNLSASRPQDRQFILSSKKLLLSDSGFYLCASTGDGAYEQYFGPGTRLTVT.

This chain links TRBV9 with TRBJ2-7; 7 nucleotides align to TRBD2. In germline, CDR1 is SGDLS, CDR2 YYNGEE. V gave up 0 bases and J gave up 6 bases; unmatched junction bases: 6. CDR3 length: 14 residues. CDR3: CASSVGRGYCEQYF. The CDR3 DNA is TGTGCCAGCAGCGTAGGGCGGGGGTATTGCGAGCAGTACTTC.

V and J are TRBV15 and TRBJ2-1; no clear D. Trimming cost V 1 base and J 8 bases, with 15 bases left between them. The CDR3 covers 15 residues. Germline CDR1 and CDR2: LNHNV and YYDKDF (reference sequence). The CDR3 DNA reads TGTGCCACCAGCAGAGTAGAAGACGGTATCTATGAGCAGTTCTTC. This gives the protein CATSRVEDGIYEQFF.

The chain recombines TRBV28 with TRBJ2-2, with D possibly TRBD2 on 6 matching bases. The CDR3 contains 14 residues. V lost 2 bases, J lost 7 bases, and 11 bases lay in between. The germline gives CDR1 MDHEN, CDR2 SYDVKM. This CDR3 is CASSLTSRVGELFF. The DNA for the CDR3 is TGTGCCAGCAGTTTAACTAGCAGGGTCGGGGAGCTGTTTTTT.

The chain is built from TRBV25-1 and TRBJ1-1, with D possibly TRBD1 on 6 matching bases. Per the germline V gene, CDR1 is MGHDK and CDR2 is SYGVNS. The V gene lost 2 bases and the J gene lost 6 bases, with 13 bases spanning the gap. The CDR3 loop spans 14 amino acids. The CDR3 region has the DNA TGTGCCAGCAGTGAACCCGGGACATTATCTGAAGCTTTCTTT. It encodes CASSEPGTLSEAFF.

This chain links TRBV6-5 with TRBJ2-1; tentative D call: TRBD2 (5 bases). This CDR3 has 15 residues. Germline CDR1 MNHEY, CDR2 SVGAGI. V was shortened by 4 bases and J by 7 bases, with 17 bases between the two germline ends. CDR3 sequence: CASSSSLDYHNEQFF. CDR3 nucleotide sequence: TGTGCCAGCAGTTCCTCCCTAGACTACCATAATGAGCAGTTCTTC.

This clone appeared a single time. This chain uses TRBV19 with TRBJ1-6; the match to TRBD1 covers 7 bases. The J segment lost 15 bases and the V segment lost 1 base, leaving 15 bases of the junction unmatched. CDR3 length: 16 amino acids. CDR1 is LNHDA, CDR2 SQIVND, per germline (reference sequence). The CDR3 DNA is TGTGCCAGTAGTATAGCCCAGACAGGGAGAAGAGGGCTCCTCCACTTT. Translation: CASSIAQTGRRGLLHF.

This clone was seen more than once but under ten times. The genes are TRBV2 and TRBJ1-1; D not certain. The germline gives CDR1 SNHLY, CDR2 FYNNEI. The V end was cut by 10 bases, the J end by 8 bases, with 11 bases between. This CDR3 region has 10 residues. For the CDR3, the DNA is TGTGCCATTTTGGCCCGCGAAGCTTTCTTT. It is translated as CAILAREAFF.

This chain uses TRBV9 with TRBJ1-6; unclear D gene. CDR1 SGDLS and CDR2 YYNGEE come from the germline V gene. CDR3 length: 13 amino acids. V lost 0 bases to trimming and J lost 6 bases, with 4 bases between them. CDR3 coding DNA: TGTGCCAGCAGCGTAGGGAGTAATTCACCCCTCCACTTT. Its protein product is CASSVGSNSPLHF.

As for this clone: At one of its ends the junction is not consistent with the germline gene, which may arise from a read error. The V call is TRBV27, the J call TRBJ2-1, with D tentatively TRBD1 (5 bases). Germline lookup yields CDR1 MNHEY and CDR2 SMNVEV (reference sequence). The CDR3 length is 15 residues. CDR3 nucleotides: TGTGCCAGCAGTACAGGTAGGAGCTCCCACAATGAGCAGTTCTTC. This sequence encodes CASSTGRSSHNEQFF.

CDR3 amino acids: CASSEGGDSGNTIYF. The CDR3 coding sequence is TGTGCCAGCAGTGAAGGGGGGGACTCTGGAAACACCATATATTTT. The J gene is TRBJ1-3, the V gene TRBV6-1; possibly TRBD1 for D (5 bases). Per the germline V gene, CDR1 is MNHNS and CDR2 is SASEGT. V dropped 1 base and J dropped 0 bases, with 7 bases sitting between them. The CDR3 extends over 15 amino acids.

The genes are TRBV13 and TRBJ2-1; D gene unclear. The CDR3 consists of 13 residues. Germline CDR1 and CDR2: PRHDT and FYEKMQ (reference sequence). Trimming pared 2 bases from V and 3 bases from J, leaving 5 bases between. CDR3 DNA: TGTGCCAGCAGCTTATCAGGCTACAATGAGCAGTTCTTC. Its translation: CASSLSGYNEQFF.

The chain carries TRBV7-9 and TRBJ2-1, with 7 bases identical to TRBD1. Germline loops: CDR1 SEHNR, CDR2 FQNEAQ (reference sequence). V dropped 4 bases and J dropped 5; count of bases not matched to a gene: 20. The CDR3 covers 19 residues. CDR3 bases: TGTGCCAGCAGCTGGCAGACAGGGATTGTTTCTTACCACCACAATGAGCAGTTCTTC. Translating it yields CASSWQTGIVSYHHNEQFF.

This chain uses TRBV6-5 with TRBJ1-2, with D perhaps TRBD1 (5 bases). V lost 2 bases, J lost 4 bases, and 8 bases lay in between. The germline V gene encodes CDR1 MNHEY and CDR2 SVGAGI. The CDR3 is 13 residues long. CDR3 sequence: CASSYPDSYGYTF. The CDR3 DNA sequence: TGTGCCAGCAGTTACCCCGACAGCTATGGCTACACCTTC.

This chain connects TRBV6-1 to TRBJ2-7; D not certain. Germline lookup yields CDR1 MNHNS and CDR2 SASEGT. This CDR3 spans 13 amino acids. Trimming took off 6 bases at V and 6 bases at J, with 15 bases between the two ends. CDR3 loop: CASRPWSGVEQYF. CDR3 nucleotides: TGTGCCAGCAGGCCGTGGTCTGGGGTCGAGCAGTACTTC.

The V and J genes are TRBV7-9 and TRBJ2-5, with 9 nucleotides matching TRBD2. The germline V gene has CDR1 SEHNR and CDR2 FQNEAQ (reference sequence). This CDR3 has 17 amino acids. The ends lost 4 bases at V and 4 bases at J; junction bases unmatched: 13. As DNA, the CDR3 is TGTGCCAGCAGCTCACAAAACCGGAATAGCGGGAGAGAGACCCAGTACTTC. This sequence encodes CASSSQNRNSGRETQYF. Variable domain in full (rest from reference TRBV7-9 and TRBJ2-5): DTGVSQNPRHKITKRGQNVTFRCDPISEHNRLYWYRQTLGQGPEFLTYFQNEAQLEKSRLLSDRFSAERPKGSFSTLEIQRTEQGDSAMYLCASSSQNRNSGRETQYFGPGTRLLVL.

This chain links TRBV13 with TRBJ2-7; no definite D call. The V and J ends lost 0 bases and 2 bases respectively, with 5 bases between them. The CDR3 covers 13 residues. Germline values: CDR1 PRHDT, CDR2 FYEKMQ (reference sequence). This chain's CDR3 is CASSLGRTYEQYF. In DNA form, the CDR3 reads TGTGCCAGCAGCTTAGGGCGAACCTACGAGCAGTACTTC.